This TCR beta chain was found in a study of cytomegalovirus exposure and HLA in healthy donors. PCR was performed using 60 Vbeta and 13 Jbeta primers. Sequencing was performed with immunoSEQ multiplex PCR; in TCRdb, only in-frame clones are kept and a portion is missing. The sample has under 200,000 clones, 82% seen once. Germline V gives CDR1 SGHRS, CDR2 YFSETQ. CDR3 length equals 12 residues. Source material: PBMCs. The chain carries TRBV5-1 and TRBJ2-5; no firm D call. The closer fit of TRBJ2-7 to the DNA end suggests the J call may be wrong. This clonotype was sampled from a girl aged 2 to 9 in good health and CMV-seropositive. This CDR3 reads CASSLESYEQYF. The CDR3, as DNA: TGCGCCAGCAGCTTGGAATCCTACGAGCAGTACTTC.